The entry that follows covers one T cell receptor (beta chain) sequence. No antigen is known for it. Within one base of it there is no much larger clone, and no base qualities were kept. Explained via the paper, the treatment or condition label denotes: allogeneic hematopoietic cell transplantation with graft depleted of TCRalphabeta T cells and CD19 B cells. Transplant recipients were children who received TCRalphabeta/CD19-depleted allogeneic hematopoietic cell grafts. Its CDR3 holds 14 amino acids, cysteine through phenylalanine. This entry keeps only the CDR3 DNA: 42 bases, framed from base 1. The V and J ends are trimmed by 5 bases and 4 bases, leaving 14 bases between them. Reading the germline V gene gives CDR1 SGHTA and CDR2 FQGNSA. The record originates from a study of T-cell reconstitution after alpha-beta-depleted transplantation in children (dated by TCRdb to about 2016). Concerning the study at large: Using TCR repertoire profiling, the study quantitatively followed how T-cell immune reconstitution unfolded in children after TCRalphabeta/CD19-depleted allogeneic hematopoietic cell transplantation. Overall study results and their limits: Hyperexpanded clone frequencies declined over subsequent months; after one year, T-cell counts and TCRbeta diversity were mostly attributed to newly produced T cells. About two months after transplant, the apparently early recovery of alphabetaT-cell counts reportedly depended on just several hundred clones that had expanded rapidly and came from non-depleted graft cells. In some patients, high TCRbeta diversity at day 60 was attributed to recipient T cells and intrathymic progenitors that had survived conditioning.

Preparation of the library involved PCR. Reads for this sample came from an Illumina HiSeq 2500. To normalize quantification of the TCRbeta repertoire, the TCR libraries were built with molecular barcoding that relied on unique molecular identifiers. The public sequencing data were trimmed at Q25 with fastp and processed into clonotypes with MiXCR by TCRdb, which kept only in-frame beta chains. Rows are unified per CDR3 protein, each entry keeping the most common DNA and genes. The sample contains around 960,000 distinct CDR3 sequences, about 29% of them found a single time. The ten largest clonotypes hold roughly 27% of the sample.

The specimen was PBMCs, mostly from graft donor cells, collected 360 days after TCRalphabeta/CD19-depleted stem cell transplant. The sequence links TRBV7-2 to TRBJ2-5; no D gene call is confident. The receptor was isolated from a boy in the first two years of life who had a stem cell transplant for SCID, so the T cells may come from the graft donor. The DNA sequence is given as TGTGCCAGCAGCCAGAGGAGACGGTTAGAGACCCAGTACTTC. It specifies CASSQRRRLETQYF.